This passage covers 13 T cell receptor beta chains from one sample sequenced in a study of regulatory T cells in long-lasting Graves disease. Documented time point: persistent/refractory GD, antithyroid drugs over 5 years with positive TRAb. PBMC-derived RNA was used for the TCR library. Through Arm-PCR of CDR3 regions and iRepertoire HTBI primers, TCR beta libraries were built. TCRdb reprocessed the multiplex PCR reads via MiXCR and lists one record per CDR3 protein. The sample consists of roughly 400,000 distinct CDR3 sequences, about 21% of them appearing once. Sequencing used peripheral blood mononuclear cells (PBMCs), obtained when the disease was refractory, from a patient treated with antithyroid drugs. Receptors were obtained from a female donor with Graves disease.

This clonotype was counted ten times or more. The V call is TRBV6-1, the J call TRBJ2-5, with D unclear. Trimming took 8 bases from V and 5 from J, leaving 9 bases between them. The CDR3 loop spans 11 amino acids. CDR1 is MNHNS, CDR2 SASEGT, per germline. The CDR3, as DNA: TGTGCCAGCGGCGAGTTGGAGACCCAGTACTTC. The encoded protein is CASGELETQYF.

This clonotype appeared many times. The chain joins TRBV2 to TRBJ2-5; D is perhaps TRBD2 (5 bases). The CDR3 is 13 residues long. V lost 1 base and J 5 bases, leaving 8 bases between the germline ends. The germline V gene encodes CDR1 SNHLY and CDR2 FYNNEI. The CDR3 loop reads CASSEDLAETQYF. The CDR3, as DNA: TGTGCCAGCAGTGAAGATCTAGCTGAGACCCAGTACTTC.

The DNA of the CDR3 is TGTGCCTGGAGTGAAGGTCCGGGGACCCAGTACTTC. Translated, it gives CAWSEGPGTQYF. The chain employs TRBV30 and TRBJ2-5; D not resolved. This CDR3 has 12 residues. Trimming took off 1 base at V and 7 bases at J, with 10 bases between the two ends. Per the germline V gene, CDR1 is GTSNPN and CDR2 is SVGIG (reference sequence). The variable domain in full, completed from reference TRBV30 and TRBJ2-5, reads SQTIHQWPATLVQPVGSPLSLECTVEGTSNPNLYWYRQAAGRGLQLLFYSVGIGQISSEVPQNLSASRPQDRQFILSSKKLLLSDSGFYLCAWSEGPGTQYFGPGTRLLVL.

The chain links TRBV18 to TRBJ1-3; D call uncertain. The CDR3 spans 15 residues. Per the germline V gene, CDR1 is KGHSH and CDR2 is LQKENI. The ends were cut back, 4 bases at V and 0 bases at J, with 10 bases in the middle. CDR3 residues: CASSRPGYSGNTIYF. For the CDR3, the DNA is TGTGCCAGCTCACGTCCGGGCTACTCTGGAAACACCATATATTTT.

CDR3 region: CASSHLSVDTQYF. The CDR3 region has the DNA TGTGCCAGCAGCCACTTATCCGTGGATACGCAGTATTTT. The rearrangement uses TRBV7-9 and TRBJ2-3; D call uncertain. The CDR3 is made up of 13 amino acids. The V gene lost 5 bases and the J gene lost 6 bases, with 12 bases spanning the gap. CDR1 is SEHNR, CDR2 FQNEAQ, per germline (reference sequence).

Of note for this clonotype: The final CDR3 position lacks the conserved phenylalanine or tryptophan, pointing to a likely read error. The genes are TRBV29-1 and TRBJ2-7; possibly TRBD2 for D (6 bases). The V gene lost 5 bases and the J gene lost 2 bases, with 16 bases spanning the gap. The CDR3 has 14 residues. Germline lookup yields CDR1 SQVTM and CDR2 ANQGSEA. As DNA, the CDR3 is TGCAGCGTTCGGGGGAACAGGAGTCCCTACGAGCAGTACTAC. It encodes CSVRGNRSPYEQYY.

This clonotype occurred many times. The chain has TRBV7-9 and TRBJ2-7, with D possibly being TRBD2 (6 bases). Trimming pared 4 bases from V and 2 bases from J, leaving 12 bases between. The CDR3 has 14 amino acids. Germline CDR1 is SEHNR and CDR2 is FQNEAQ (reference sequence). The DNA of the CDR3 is TGTGCCAGCAGCTCGACTAGAGGGCCCTACGAGCAGTACTTC. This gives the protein CASSSTRGPYEQYF. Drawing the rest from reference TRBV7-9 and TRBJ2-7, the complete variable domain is DTGVSQNPRHKITKRGQNVTFRCDPISEHNRLYWYRQTLGQGPEFLTYFQNEAQLEKSRLLSDRFSAERPKGSFSTLEIQRTEQGDSAMYLCASSSTRGPYEQYFGPGTRLTVT.

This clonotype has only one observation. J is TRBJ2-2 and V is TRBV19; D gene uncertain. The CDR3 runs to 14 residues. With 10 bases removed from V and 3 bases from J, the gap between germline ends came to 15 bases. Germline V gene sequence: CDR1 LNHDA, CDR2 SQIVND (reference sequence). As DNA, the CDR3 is TGTGCCACCGCTCGGCAGGAATACACCGGGGAGCTGTTTTTT. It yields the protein CATARQEYTGELFF. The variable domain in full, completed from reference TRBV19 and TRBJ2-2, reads DGGITQSPKYLFRKEGQNVTLSCEQNLNHDAMYWYRQDPGQGLRLIYYSQIVNDFQKGDIAEGYSVSREKKESFPLTVTSAQKNPTAFYLCATARQEYTGELFFGEGSRLTVL.

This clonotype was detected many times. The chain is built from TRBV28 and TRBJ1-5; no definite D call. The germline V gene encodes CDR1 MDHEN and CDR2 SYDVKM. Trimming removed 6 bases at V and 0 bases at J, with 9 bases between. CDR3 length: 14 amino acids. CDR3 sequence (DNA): TGTGCCAGCAGCCGGCCAGCTAGCAATCAGCCCCAGCATTTT. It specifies CASSRPASNQPQHF. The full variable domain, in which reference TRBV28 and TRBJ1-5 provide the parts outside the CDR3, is DVKVTQSSRYLVKRTGEKVFLECVQDMDHENMFWYRQDPGLGLRLIYFSYDVKMKEKGDIPEGYSVSREKKERFSLILESASTNQTSMYLCASSRPASNQPQHFGDGTRLSIL.

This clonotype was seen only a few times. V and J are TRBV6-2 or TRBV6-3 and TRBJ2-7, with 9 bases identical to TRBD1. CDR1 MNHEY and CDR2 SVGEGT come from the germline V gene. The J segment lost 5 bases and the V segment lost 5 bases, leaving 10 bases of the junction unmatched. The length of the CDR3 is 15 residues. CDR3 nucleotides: TGTGCCAGCAGTGAAGTAGGAACAGGGGGCGACGAGCAGTACTTC. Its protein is CASSEVGTGGDEQYF.

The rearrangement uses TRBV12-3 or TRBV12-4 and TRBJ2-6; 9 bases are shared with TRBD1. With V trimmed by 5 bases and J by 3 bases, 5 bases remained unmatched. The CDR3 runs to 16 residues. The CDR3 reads CASSITGGFGANVLTF. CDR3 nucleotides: TGTGCCAGCAGTATAACAGGGGGCTTTGGGGCCAACGTCCTGACTTTC.

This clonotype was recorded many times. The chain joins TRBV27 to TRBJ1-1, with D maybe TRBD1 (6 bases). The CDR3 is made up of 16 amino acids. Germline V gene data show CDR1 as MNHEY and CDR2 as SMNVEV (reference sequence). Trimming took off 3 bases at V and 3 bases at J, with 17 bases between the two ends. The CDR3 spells CASSFGRGEDYTEAFF. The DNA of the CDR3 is TGTGCCAGCAGTTTTGGCAGGGGTGAGGATTACACTGAAGCTTTCTTT.

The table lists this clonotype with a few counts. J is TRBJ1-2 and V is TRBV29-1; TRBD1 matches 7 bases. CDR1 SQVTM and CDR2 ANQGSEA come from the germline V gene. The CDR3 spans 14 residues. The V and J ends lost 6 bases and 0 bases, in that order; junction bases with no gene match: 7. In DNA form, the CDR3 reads TGCAGCGTCACTACAGGGGCCCCTAACTATGGCTACACCTTC. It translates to CSVTTGAPNYGYTF.